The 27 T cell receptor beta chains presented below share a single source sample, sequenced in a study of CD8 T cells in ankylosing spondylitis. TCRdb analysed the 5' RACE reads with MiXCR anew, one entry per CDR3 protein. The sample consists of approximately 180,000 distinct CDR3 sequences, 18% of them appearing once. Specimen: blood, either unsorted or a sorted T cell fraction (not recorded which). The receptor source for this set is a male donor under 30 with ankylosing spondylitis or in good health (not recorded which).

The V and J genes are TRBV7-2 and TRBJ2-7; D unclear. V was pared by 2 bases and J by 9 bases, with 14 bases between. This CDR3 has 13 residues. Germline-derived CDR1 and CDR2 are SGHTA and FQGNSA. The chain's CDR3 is CASSLRSDPRQYF. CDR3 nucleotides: TGTGCCAGCAGCTTACGGTCCGATCCGCGGCAGTACTTC.

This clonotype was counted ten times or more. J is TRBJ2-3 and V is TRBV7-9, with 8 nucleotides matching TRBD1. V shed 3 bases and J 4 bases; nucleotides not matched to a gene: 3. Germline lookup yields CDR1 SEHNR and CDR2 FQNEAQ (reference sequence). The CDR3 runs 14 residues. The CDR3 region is CASSFDRGPDTQYF. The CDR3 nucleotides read TGTGCCAGCAGCTTCGACAGGGGCCCAGATACGCAGTATTTT.

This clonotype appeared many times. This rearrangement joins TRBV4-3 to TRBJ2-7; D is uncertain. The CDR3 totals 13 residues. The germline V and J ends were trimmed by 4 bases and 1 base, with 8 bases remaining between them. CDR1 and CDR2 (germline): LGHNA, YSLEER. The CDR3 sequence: CASSLAQSYEQYF. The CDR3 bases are TGCGCCAGCAGCCTGGCCCAATCCTACGAGCAGTACTTC.

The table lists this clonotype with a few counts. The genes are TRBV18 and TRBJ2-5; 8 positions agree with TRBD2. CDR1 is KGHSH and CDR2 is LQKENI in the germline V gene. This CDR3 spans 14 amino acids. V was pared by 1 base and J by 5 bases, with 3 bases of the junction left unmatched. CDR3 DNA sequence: TGTGCCAGCTCACCACGGACTAGCATGGAGACCCAGTACTTC. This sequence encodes CASSPRTSMETQYF.

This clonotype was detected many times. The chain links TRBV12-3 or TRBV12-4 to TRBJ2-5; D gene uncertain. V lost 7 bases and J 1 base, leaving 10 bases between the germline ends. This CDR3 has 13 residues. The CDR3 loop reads CASTNGLQETQYF. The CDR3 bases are TGTGCCAGCACCAATGGGCTCCAAGAGACCCAGTACTTC.

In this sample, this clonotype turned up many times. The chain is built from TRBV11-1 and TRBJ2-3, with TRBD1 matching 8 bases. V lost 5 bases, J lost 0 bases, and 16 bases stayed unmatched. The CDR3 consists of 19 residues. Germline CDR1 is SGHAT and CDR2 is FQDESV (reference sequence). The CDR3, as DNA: TGTGCCAGCAGCGCAGGGGGCGCCCCGGTCAGCGGGAGCACAGATACGCAGTATTTT. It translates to CASSAGGAPVSGSTDTQYF. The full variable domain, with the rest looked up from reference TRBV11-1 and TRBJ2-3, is EAEVAQSPRYKITEKSQAVAFWCDPISGHATLYWYRQILGQGPELLVQFQDESVVDDSQLPKDRFSAERLKGVDSTLKIQPAELGDSAMYLCASSAGGAPVSGSTDTQYFGPGTRLTVL.

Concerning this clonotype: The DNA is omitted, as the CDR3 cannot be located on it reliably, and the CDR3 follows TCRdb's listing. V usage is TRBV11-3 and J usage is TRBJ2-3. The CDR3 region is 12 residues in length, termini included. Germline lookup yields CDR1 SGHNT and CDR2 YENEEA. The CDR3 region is CASSYTFDTQYF.

For the CDR3, the DNA is TGCAGTGCTAGACGTAGGGACGATGCCAAAAACATTCAGTACTTC. This sequence encodes CSARRRDDAKNIQYF. The chain employs TRBV20-1 and TRBJ2-4; D possibly uses TRBD1 or TRBD2 (5 bases each). The V and J ends lost 2 bases and 1 base respectively, with 12 bases between them. In germline, CDR1 is DFQATT, CDR2 SNEGSKA (reference sequence). This CDR3 has 15 amino acids.

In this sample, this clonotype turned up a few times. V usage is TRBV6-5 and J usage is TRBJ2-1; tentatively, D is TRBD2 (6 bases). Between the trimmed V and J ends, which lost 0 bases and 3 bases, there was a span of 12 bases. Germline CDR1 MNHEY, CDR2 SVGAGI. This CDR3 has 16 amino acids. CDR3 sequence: CASSYSGLSYYNEQFF. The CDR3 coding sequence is TGTGCCAGCAGTTACTCGGGACTGTCTTACTACAATGAGCAGTTCTTC.

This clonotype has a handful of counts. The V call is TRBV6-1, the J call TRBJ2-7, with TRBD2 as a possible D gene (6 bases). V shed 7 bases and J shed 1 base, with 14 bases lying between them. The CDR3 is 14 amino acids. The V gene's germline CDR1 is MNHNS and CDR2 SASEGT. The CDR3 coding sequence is TGTGCCAGCACGCGGGAAAGGGTGTCCTACGAGCAGTACGTC. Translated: CASTRERVSYEQYV.

CDR3 amino acids: CASSKGLADEQFF. The CDR3 DNA sequence: TGTGCCAGCAGCAAAGGACTAGCGGACGAGCAGTTCTTC. The V and J genes are TRBV21-1 and TRBJ2-1; no DNA check was done on the table's D call, TRBD2. TRBV21-1 is labeled a pseudogene. This CDR3 region has 13 residues.

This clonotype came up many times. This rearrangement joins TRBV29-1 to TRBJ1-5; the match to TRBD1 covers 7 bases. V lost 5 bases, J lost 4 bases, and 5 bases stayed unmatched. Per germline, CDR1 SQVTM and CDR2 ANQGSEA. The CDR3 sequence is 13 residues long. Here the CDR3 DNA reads TGCAGCGTTACGACAGGGTGGAATCAGCCCCAGCATTTT. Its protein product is CSVTTGWNQPQHF.

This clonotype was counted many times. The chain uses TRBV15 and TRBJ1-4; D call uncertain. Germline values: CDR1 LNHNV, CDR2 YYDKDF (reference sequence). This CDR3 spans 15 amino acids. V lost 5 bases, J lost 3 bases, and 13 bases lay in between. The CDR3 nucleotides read TGTGCCACCAGCTACGAGCTTGGGGCTAATGAAAAACTGTTTTTT. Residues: CATSYELGANEKLFF.

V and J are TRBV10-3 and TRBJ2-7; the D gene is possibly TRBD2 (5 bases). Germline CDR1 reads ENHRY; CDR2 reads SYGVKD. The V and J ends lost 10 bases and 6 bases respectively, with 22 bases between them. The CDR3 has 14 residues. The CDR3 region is CATLASVTGIEQYF. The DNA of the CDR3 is TGTGCCACCCTAGCCTCAGTGACTGGGATCGAGCAGTACTTC.

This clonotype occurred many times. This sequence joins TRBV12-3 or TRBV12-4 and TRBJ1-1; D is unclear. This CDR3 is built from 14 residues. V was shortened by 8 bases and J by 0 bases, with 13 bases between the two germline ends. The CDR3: CASGRSPMNTEAFF. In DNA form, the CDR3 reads TGTGCCAGCGGTCGATCGCCCATGAACACTGAAGCTTTCTTT.

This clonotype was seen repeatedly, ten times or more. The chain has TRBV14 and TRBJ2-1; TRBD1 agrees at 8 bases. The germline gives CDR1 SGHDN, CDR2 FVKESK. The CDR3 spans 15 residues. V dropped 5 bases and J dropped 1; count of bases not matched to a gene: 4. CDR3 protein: CASSSDRGSYNEQFF. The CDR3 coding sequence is TGTGCCAGCAGCAGCGACAGGGGTTCCTACAATGAGCAGTTCTTC.

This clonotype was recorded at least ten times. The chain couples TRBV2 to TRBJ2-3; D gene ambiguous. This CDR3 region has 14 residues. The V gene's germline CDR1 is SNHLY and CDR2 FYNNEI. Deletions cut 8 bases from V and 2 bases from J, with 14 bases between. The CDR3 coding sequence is TGTGCCAGCGTTGACCCCACGTTCACAGATACGCAGTATTTT. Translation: CASVDPTFTDTQYF.

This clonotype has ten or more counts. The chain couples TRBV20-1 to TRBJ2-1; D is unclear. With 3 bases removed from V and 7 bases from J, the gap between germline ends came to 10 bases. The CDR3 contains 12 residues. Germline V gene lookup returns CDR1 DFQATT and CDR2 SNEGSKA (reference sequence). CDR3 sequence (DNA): TGCAGTGCTAGGGAGTCTGTGAATGAGCAGTTCTTC. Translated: CSARESVNEQFF.

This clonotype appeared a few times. CDR3 sequence reads: CASSDFFGTRRGYTF. CDR3 sequence (DNA): TGTGCCAGCAGTGACTTCTTCGGGACGCGTCGGGGCTACACCTTC. This sequence joins TRBV6-4 and TRBJ1-2, with D possibly being TRBD1 (5 bases). The germline gives CDR1 MRHNA, CDR2 SNTAGT. The germline V and J ends were trimmed by 1 base and 8 bases, with 17 bases remaining between them. The CDR3 is 15 amino acids.

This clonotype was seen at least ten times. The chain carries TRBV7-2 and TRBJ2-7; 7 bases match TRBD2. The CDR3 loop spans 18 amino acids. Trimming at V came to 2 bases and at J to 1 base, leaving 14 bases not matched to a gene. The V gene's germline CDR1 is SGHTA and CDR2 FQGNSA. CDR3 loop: CASSLLHSRLADSYEQYF. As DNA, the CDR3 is TGTGCCAGCAGCTTATTACATTCGAGGCTAGCGGATTCCTACGAGCAGTACTTC.

CDR3 DNA sequence: TGTGCCAGCAGCTTGTCAGGGAATAGCAATCAGCCCCAGCATTTT. Protein: CASSLSGNSNQPQHF. The chain employs TRBV7-2 and TRBJ1-5; tentatively, D is TRBD1 (5 bases). From germline, CDR1 is SGHTA and CDR2 FQGNSA. V was clipped by 3 bases and J by 0 bases, with 9 bases between them. This CDR3 has 15 residues.

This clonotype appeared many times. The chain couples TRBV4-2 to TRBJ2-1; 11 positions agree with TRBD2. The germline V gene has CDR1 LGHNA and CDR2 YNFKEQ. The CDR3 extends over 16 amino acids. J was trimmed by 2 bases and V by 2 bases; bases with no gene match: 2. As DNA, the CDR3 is TGTGCCAGCAGCCAACCGACTAGCGGGACCTACAATGAGCAGTTCTTC. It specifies CASSQPTSGTYNEQFF.

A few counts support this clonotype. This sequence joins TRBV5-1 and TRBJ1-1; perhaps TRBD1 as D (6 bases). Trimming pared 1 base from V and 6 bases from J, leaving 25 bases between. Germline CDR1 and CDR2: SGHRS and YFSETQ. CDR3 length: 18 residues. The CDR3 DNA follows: TGCGCCAGCAGCTTGTCGCACCAAATACTACAGGGTCGGGCTGAAGCTTTCTTT. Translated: CASSLSHQILQGRAEAFF.

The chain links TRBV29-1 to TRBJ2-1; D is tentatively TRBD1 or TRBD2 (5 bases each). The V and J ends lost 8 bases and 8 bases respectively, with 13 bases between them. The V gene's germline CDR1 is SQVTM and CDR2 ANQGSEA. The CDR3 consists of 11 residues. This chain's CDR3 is CSPARGHEQFF. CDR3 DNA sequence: TGCAGCCCGGCGAGGGGACATGAGCAGTTCTTC.

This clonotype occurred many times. Written as DNA, the CDR3 is TGTGCCAGCAGCTTAGGGGGACGGACCTACGAGCAGTACGTC. Its protein product is CASSLGGRTYEQYV. The rearrangement joins TRBV11-2 to TRBJ2-7; D might be TRBD1 or TRBD2, each matching 5 bases. The CDR3 loop spans 14 amino acids. Germline lookup yields CDR1 SGHAT and CDR2 FQNNGV. V lost 1 base and J lost 2, with 9 bases in between.

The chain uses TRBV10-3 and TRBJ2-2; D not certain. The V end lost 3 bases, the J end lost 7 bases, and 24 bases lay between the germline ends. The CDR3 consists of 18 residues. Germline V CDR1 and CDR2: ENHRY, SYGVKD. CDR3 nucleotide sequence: TGTGCCATCAGTGACCTACGAGGCTCCCACCTAAGAGACGGGGAGCTGTTTTTT. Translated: CAISDLRGSHLRDGELFF.

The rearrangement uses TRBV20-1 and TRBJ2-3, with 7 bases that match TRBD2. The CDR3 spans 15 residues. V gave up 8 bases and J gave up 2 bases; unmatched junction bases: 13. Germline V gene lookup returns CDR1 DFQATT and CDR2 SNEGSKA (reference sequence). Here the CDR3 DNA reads TGCAGTTTTGAGTTCGGGGAGGGAGCCACAGATACGCAGTATTTT. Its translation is CSFEFGEGATDTQYF.